This note documents a single T cell receptor (beta chain) sequence. Its antigen is still unknown. The V end was cut by 5 bases, the J end by 6 bases, with 15 bases between. The CDR3 runs 14 residues. CDR1 is PRHDT and CDR2 is FYEKMQ in the germline V gene (reference sequence). Indicated time point: new active TB diagnosis, blood taken before or within 7 days of starting treatment. Repertoires were generated with immunoSEQ multiplex PCR, while TCRdb's copy carries only in-frame clones and drops some. The top ten clones hold roughly 7% of a sample with tens of thousands of clones, about 92% of them seen once. The data were obtained in a study of T cells in tuberculosis. Study at large: Within 7 days of starting treatment, or before, PBMC were stored. Study outcomes and limitations: GEM motif frequencies gave 60% to 70% accuracy; the GMM repertoire gave 80% to 90%.

The receptor was isolated from an adult with tuberculosis. Some clones in this sample may be carry-over from other donors' samples. The specimen was PBMCs, collected at tuberculosis diagnosis. The chain has TRBV13 and TRBJ2-3, with D perhaps TRBD2 (7 bases). This CDR3 reads CASSEEGGFDTQYF. The DNA of the CDR3 is TGTGCCAGCAGCGAGGAGGGGGGGTTCGATACGCAGTATTTT.